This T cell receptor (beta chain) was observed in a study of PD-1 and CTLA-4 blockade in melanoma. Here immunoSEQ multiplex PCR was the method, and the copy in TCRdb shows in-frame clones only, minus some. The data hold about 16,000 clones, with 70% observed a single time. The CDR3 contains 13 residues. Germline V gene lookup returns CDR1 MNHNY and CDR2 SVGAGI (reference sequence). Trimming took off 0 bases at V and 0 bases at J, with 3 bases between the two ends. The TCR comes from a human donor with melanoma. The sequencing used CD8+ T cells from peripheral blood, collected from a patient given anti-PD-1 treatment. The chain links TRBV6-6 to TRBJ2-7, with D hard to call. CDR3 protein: CASSYSSSYEQYF. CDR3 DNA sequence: TGTGCCAGCAGTTACTCGAGCTCCTACGAGCAGTACTTC.